This TCR beta chain was sequenced for a study of T cell changes during pregnancy in multiple sclerosis (dated by TCRdb to the late 2010s). Regarding the research as a whole: Changes in the T cell repertoire over the course of pregnancy were examined in this study in women with multiple sclerosis.

The table lists this clone with a few counts. Its antigen has not been determined. Germline is not matched at one junction end, which may reflect a read error. Library generation was performed with the immunoSEQ multiplex PCR assay. TCRdb retrieved this table from immuneACCESS and kept in-frame rearrangements only. Not all clones are present; in checked studies, unresolved V genes account for under half, and no reason is known for the remainder. The table for this sample lists 60,000 or so clones; roughly 92% of them were counted only once. The biggest ten clones account for 0.65% to 0.9% of the sample. Including the terminal cysteine and phenylalanine, the CDR3 comprises 13 residues. Here the CDR3 DNA is all that survives: 39 bases in frame from base 1. CDR1 and CDR2 were assigned from the germline V gene as ENHRY and SYGVKD.

This material consisted of peripheral blood, taken in the first trimester of pregnancy. The receptor comes from a female donor with multiple sclerosis, enrolled in a pregnancy study. This chain joins TRBV10-3 to TRBJ1-6, with 8 middle bases fitting TRBD1. The bases read TGTGCCATCAGTGAGTCCCCCGGGACAGGCCCCTCGTTT. Its protein product is CAISESPGTGPSF.